This TCR beta chain stems from a study of HIV-infected children after antiretroviral therapy interruption. Study results and limitations: Naive CD4+ CDR3 sharing between time points fell after interruption began.

The treatment was: PENTA 11 planned treatment interruption arm or continuous ART arm. This clonotype was seen a few times. Its target is not known. Unique molecular identifiers were included in an RNA-based 3' RACE TCR library. A single record per CDR3 protein comes from TCRdb applying MiXCR to the 3' RACE reads. The sample shows about 89,000 distinct CDR3 sequences, 5.5% to 8.5% of them seen only once. The CDR3 sequence is 16 residues long. CDR1 SGHDN and CDR2 FVKESK come from the germline V gene. V lost 5 bases and J 3 bases, leaving 17 bases between the germline ends. The TCR was taken from a pool of human donors with HIV. The sequencing used CD45RA+ CD4+ T cells from PBMCs, pooled from several time points, collected from a donor given antiretroviral therapy, either interrupted or continuous. This sample's subset: naive CD4+ CD45RA+ CD45RO- T cells. This sequence joins TRBV14 and TRBJ1-3, with D maybe TRBD1 (5 bases). The CDR3 nucleotides read TGTGCCAGCAGCTGGGGGACCGGGGCTCTTGGAAACACCATATATTTT. Encoded protein: CASSWGTGALGNTIYF. Looking up the rest from reference TRBV14 and TRBJ1-3 gives the full variable domain: EAGVTQFPSHSVIEKGQTVTLRCDPISGHDNLYWYRRVMGKEIKFLLHFVKESKQDESGMPNNRFLAERTGGTYSTLKVQPAELEDSGVYFCASSWGTGALGNTIYFGEGSWLTVV.